A selection of T cell receptor beta chains follows, all from one sample in a study of T cell responses to AZD1222 COVID-19 vaccine. Sequencing used immunoSEQ multiplex PCR; TCRdb keeps in-frame clones, though not all of them. The profile shows 90,000 to 110,000 clones, roughly nine tenths of them singletons. This sample comprised peripheral blood, obtained 28 days after the second AZD1222 dose. The source is an adult who received the AZD1222 COVID-19 vaccine. Both conserved end residues are part of each CDR3. D genes are given only for firm matches. Size is stated for part of the rows, as once, few or many counts, or as a class when the clone is expanded.

D | J | V | size | DNA | CDR3
NA | TRBJ2-1 | TRBV30 | NA | TGTGCCTGGAAGCCCAGACTAGTAAATGAGCAGTTCTTC | CAWKPRLVNEQFF
TRBD2 | TRBJ2-5 | TRBV15 | NA | TGTGCCACCAGCAGAGGCGGGAGGGCCTGGGAGACCCAGTACTTC | CATSRGGRAWETQYF
TRBD2 | TRBJ2-3 | TRBV25-1 | NA | TGTGCCAGCAGTGAATTCCCGGGAGGGCTTGATACGCAGTATTTT | CASSEFPGGLDTQYF
NA | TRBJ2-7 | TRBV6-5 | NA | TGTGCCAGCAGTTGGGACGGTCGGGAGCAGTACTTC | CASSWDGREQYF
NA | TRBJ1-4 | TRBV4-1 | NA | TGCGCCAGCAGCCAAGGGGTACGTGAAAAACTGTTTTTT | CASSQGVREKLFF
TRBD2 | TRBJ2-3 | TRBV28 | NA | TGTGCCAGCACTTACCGCCCGGGACTAGTGATCACAGATACGCAGTATTTT | CASTYRPGLVITDTQYF
TRBD1 | TRBJ2-1 | TRBV19 | NA | TGTGCCACCCTTGGACAGGGGGACAATGAGCAGTTCTTC | CATLGQGDNEQFF
TRBD1 | TRBJ1-4 | TRBV19 | NA | TGTGCCAGTAGTACACAGGGGGCCGGTGAAAAACTGTTTTTT | CASSTQGAGEKLFF
NA | TRBJ2-1 | TRBV10-3 | NA | TGTGCCATCAGTGAAACTAGGGGGACCAAACACAATGAGCAGTTCTTC | CAISETRGTKHNEQFF
NA | TRBJ1-3 | TRBV29-1 | NA | TGCAGCGTCGTTCTTCAGGGGAGACCCCCTGGAAACACCATATATTTT | CSVVLQGRPPGNTIYF
NA | TRBJ2-5 | TRBV24-1 | NA | TGTGCCACCGGGGCGACAGCACCCATAGAGACCCAGTACTTC | CATGATAPIETQYF
NA | TRBJ2-1 | TRBV6-6 | NA | TGTGCCAGCAGTTTGGTTTCAAGCAATGAGCAGTTCTTC | CASSLVSSNEQFF
TRBD1 | TRBJ2-1 | TRBV27 | NA | TGTGCCAGCAGTTTCCTAATACAGGGGACGTACAATGAGCAGTTCTTC | CASSFLIQGTYNEQFF
TRBD1 | TRBJ1-1 | TRBV18 | NA | TGTGCCAGCTCGCCCGGGACAGGGAACACTGAAGCTTTCTTT | CASSPGTGNTEAFF
TRBD1 | TRBJ1-5 | TRBV7-9 | NA | TGTGCCAGCAGCTTCGTCGGGACAGGGAGAGAGGGCAATCAGCCCCAGCATTTT | CASSFVGTGREGNQPQHF
NA | TRBJ2-7 | TRBV27 | few | TGTGCCAGCAGTCCCTTTGTAGTTACAGGGAACTCCTACGAGCAGTACTTC | CASSPFVVTGNSYEQYF
TRBD1 | TRBJ1-1 | TRBV5-6 | NA | TGTGCCAGCAGCTATAGACAGGGGGACCCTGAAGCTTTCTTT | CASSYRQGDPEAFF
TRBD1 | TRBJ1-2 | TRBV4-1 | NA | TGCGCCAGCAGCCAAGAGTCACAGGGGATTCGCTATGGCTACACCTTC | CASSQESQGIRYGYTF
NA | TRBJ2-2 | TRBV7-2 | NA | TGTGCCAGCAGCTTAGAAGGGGGACTGAACACCGGGGAGCTGTTTTTT | CASSLEGGLNTGELFF
NA | TRBJ1-5 | TRBV6-5 | NA | TGTGCCAGCAGCAAGGGACTGGATAGCAATCAGCCCCAGCATTTT | CASSKGLDSNQPQHF
NA | TRBJ2-3 | TRBV5-1 | NA | TGCGCCAGCAGCTTGGTATCACTAGGGCTCACAGATACGCAGTATTTT | CASSLVSLGLTDTQYF
NA | TRBJ1-5 | TRBV4-2 | NA | TGTGCCAGCAGCCAAGGAGAGGCAGAAACTTATCAGCCCCAGCATTTT | CASSQGEAETYQPQHF
TRBD1 | TRBJ2-7 | TRBV7-2 | NA | TGTGCCAGCAGCTTACAAGGACAGGGCCTCTACGAGCAGTACTTC | CASSLQGQGLYEQYF
TRBD1 | TRBJ2-4 | TRBV5-6 | NA | TGTGCCAGCAGCTCGCCGACAGGGATCATTCAGTACTTC | CASSSPTGIIQYF
TRBD2 | TRBJ2-2 | TRBV5-1 | NA | TGCGCCAGCAGCTTGGTCGCGGGAGGGAAGACCGGGGAGCTGTTTTTT | CASSLVAGGKTGELFF
TRBD1 | TRBJ1-3 | TRBV19 | few | TGTGCCAGTAGTTACAGGGGGAGCTCTGGAAACACCATATATTTT | CASSYRGSSGNTIYF
NA | TRBJ2-4 | TRBV9 | NA | TGTGCCAGCAGCGGTGCCCGTGGCAAAAACATTCAGTACTTC | CASSGARGKNIQYF
NA | TRBJ1-2 | TRBV10-3 | NA | TGTGCCATCAGTGGCGGAGGAGACCATTATGGCTACACCTTC | CAISGGGDHYGYTF
TRBD2 | TRBJ2-3 | TRBV7-8 | NA | TGTGCCAGCAGCTTATGGGCGGGAGCGGATACGCAGTATTTT | CASSLWAGADTQYF
NA | TRBJ1-5 | TRBV30 | NA | TGTGCCTGGAGTGTACGAGGCAGGTTTAATAGCAATCAGCCCCAGCATTTT | CAWSVRGRFNSNQPQHF
NA | TRBJ1-5 | TRBV6-5 | NA | TGTGCCAGCAGTTACTCAGGAGGTAGCAATCAGCCCCAGCATTTT | CASSYSGGSNQPQHF
NA | TRBJ2-3 | TRBV10-3 | NA | TGTGCCATCAGTGAGTCACCAGATACGCAGTATTTT | CAISESPDTQYF
NA | TRBJ2-1 | TRBV5-1 | few | TGCGCCAGCAGCTTGGGCCTTTGGAGAGGGTCCTACAATGAGCAGTTCTTC | CASSLGLWRGSYNEQFF
NA | TRBJ1-2 | TRBV30 | NA | TGTGCCTGGAGATTCCCGGGCCAGGGCTACACCTTC | CAWRFPGQGYTF
TRBD1 | TRBJ1-2 | TRBV19 | NA | TGTGCCAGTACGACAGGGCTGAGAGGCTACACCTTC | CASTTGLRGYTF
NA | TRBJ1-1 | TRBV28 | NA | TGTGCCAGCAGCGAGATCGGGAGGAGCAGGGTGGCTTTCTTT | CASSEIGRSRVAFF
NA | TRBJ1-3 | TRBV2 | NA | TGTGCCAGCAGTGAAGACGGGGGCTCTGGAAACACCATATATTTT | CASSEDGGSGNTIYF
NA | TRBJ1-2 | TRBV28 | NA | TGTGCCCTAAAGGGGAGTCATGGCTACACCTTC | CALKGSHGYTF
NA | TRBJ2-5 | TRBV6-5 | NA | TGTGCCAGCAGTACGTCCCGGGAGACCCAGTACTTC | CASSTSRETQYF
NA | TRBJ2-1 | TRBV5-8 | NA | TGTGCCAGCAGCTTGGATTGGGGGAGCTCCTACAATGAGCAGTTCTTC | CASSLDWGSSYNEQFF
TRBD1 | TRBJ2-7 | TRBV7-3 | NA | TGTGCCAGCAGCTCGACAGGGTCGGGGGAGCAGTACTTC | CASSSTGSGEQYF
TRBD1 | TRBJ1-4 | TRBV18 | NA | TGTGCCAGCTCACGAGACAGGGGAAGAACTAATGAAAAACTGTTTTTT | CASSRDRGRTNEKLFF
TRBD2 | TRBJ2-7 | TRBV6-5 | NA | TGTGCCAGCAGCCAAAGCGGGGGCTACGAGCAGTACTTC | CASSQSGGYEQYF
NA | TRBJ2-3 | TRBV6-5 | NA | TGTGCCAGCAGTTGGGTCAGCGGCCAAGGGGCGGATACGCAGTATTTT | CASSWVSGQGADTQYF
NA | TRBJ1-6 | TRBV28 | NA | TGTGCCAGCAGTTTGTGGGACTCACCCCTCCACTTT | CASSLWDSPLHF
NA | TRBJ2-2 | TRBV5-1 | NA | TGCGCCAGCAGCTTGACCCAGGACACCGGGGAGCTGTTTTTT | CASSLTQDTGELFF
NA | TRBJ1-2 | TRBV4-3 | NA | TGCGCCAGCAGCCAAGAGCGGGACACCTATGGCTACACCTTC | CASSQERDTYGYTF
NA | TRBJ2-1 | TRBV28 | NA | TGTGCCAGCAGTCCGACGACAGGCTCCAATGAGCAGTTCTTC | CASSPTTGSNEQFF
TRBD1 | TRBJ1-2 | TRBV4-1 | NA | TGCGCCAGCAGCCAAGATGACAGGGGAGGCTATGGCTACACCTTC | CASSQDDRGGYGYTF
TRBD2 | TRBJ2-1 | TRBV19 | NA | TGTGCCAGTAACTCGGGGACTAGCGTTAAGGATGAGCAGTTCTTC | CASNSGTSVKDEQFF